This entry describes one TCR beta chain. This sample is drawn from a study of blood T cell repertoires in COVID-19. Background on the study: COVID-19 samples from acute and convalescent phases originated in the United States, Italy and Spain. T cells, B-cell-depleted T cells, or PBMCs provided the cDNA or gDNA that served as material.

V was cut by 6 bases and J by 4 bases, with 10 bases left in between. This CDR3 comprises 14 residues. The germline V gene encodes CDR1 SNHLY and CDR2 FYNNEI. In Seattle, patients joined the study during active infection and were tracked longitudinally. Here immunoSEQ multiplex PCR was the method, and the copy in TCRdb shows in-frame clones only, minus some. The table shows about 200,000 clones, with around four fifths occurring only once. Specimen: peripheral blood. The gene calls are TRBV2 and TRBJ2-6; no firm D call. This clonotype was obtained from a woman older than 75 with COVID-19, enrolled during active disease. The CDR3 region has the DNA TGTGCCAGCAGCGGTGTCACGGGGGCCAACGTCCTGACTTTC. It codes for CASSGVTGANVLTF.